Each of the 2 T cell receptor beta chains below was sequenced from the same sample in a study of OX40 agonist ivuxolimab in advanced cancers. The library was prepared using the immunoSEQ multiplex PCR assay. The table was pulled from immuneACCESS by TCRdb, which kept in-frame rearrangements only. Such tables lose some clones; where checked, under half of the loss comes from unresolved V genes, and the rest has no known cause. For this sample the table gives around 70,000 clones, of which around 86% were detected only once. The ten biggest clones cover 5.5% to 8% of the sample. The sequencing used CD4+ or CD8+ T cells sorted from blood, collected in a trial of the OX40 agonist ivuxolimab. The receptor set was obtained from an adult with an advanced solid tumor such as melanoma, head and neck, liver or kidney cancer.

The CDR3 sequence: CASSPRPDRGTEAFF. The CDR3 coding sequence is TGTGCCAGTAGTCCCCGCCCCGACAGGGGGACTGAAGCTTTCTTT. The V gene is TRBV19, the J gene TRBJ1-1; 9 bases agree with TRBD1. Unmatched junction bases numbered 9, after V lost 5 bases and J lost 5 bases. The germline V gene has CDR1 LNHDA and CDR2 SQIVND (reference sequence). The CDR3 has 15 residues. Drawing the rest from reference TRBV19 and TRBJ1-1, the complete variable domain is DGGITQSPKYLFRKEGQNVTLSCEQNLNHDAMYWYRQDPGQGLRLIYYSQIVNDFQKGDIAEGYSVSREKKESFPLTVTSAQKNPTAFYLCASSPRPDRGTEAFFGQGTRLTVV.

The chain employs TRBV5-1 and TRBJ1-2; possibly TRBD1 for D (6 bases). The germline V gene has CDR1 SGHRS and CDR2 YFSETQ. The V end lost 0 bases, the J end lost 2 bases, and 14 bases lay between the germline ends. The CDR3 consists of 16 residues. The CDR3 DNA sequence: TGCGCCAGCAGCTTGGGAACCCAAACAGGGAACTATGGCTACACCTTC. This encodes CASSLGTQTGNYGYTF.